This TCR beta chain was profiled in a study of cytomegalovirus exposure and HLA in healthy donors. In regard to this clone: Its antigen is still unknown.

V shed 0 bases and J 9 bases; nucleotides not matched to a gene: 8. Germline CDR1 LNHNV, CDR2 YYDKDF (reference sequence). This CDR3 contains 16 residues. Findings and limits, study-wide: For TCR beta chains, V- and J-gene trimming was later linked to a missense DCLRE1C variant.

With 60 Vbeta and 13 Jbeta primers, the PCR was carried out. Repertoires were generated with immunoSEQ multiplex PCR, while TCRdb's copy carries only in-frame clones and drops some. The table lists 140,000 or so clones, around 65% of them singletons. The clonotype was recovered from a male donor in good health and CMV-seronegative. The V call is TRBV15, the J call TRBJ1-6, with TRBD1 matching over 7 bases. The source material was PBMCs. The CDR3 region has the DNA TGTGCCACCAGCAGAGACGCTCACAGGGGTAGTTCACCCCTCCACTTT. Translated, it gives CATSRDAHRGSSPLHF.